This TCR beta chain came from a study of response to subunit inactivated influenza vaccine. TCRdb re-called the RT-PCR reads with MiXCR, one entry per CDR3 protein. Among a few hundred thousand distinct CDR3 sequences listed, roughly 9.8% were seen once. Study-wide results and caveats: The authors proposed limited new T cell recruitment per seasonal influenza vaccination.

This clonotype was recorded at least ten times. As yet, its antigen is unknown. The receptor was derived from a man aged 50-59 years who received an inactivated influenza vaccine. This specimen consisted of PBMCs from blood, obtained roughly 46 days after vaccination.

The CDR3 here is CASSSALSTGELFF. CDR3 coding DNA: TGTGCCAGCAGCTCCGCGTTGAGCACCGGGGAGCTGTTTTTT. The V call is TRBV7-9, the J call TRBJ2-2; the D is unclear. This CDR3 is 14 amino acids long. V lost 4 bases and J lost 4, with 10 bases in between. CDR1 is SEHNR, CDR2 FQNEAQ, per germline (reference sequence).